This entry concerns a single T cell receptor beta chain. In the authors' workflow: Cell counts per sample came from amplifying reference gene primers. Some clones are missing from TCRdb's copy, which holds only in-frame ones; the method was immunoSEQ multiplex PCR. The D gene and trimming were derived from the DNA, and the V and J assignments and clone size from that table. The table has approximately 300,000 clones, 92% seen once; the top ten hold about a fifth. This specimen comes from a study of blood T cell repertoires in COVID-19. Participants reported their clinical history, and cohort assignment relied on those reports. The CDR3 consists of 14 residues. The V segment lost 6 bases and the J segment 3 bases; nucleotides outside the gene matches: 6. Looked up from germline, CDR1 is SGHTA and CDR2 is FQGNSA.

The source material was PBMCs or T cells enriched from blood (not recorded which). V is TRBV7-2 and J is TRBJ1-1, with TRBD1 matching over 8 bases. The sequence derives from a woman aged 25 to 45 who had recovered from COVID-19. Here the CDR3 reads CASRLQGADTEAFF. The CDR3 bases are TGTGCCAGCAGACTCCAGGGGGCGGACACTGAAGCTTTCTTT.